This T cell receptor (beta chain) was identified in a study of cytomegalovirus exposure and HLA in healthy donors. As for the study in general: Assignment to the Caucasian-associated ancestry cluster applied to less than 85% of the roughly 410 genotyped donors. General study results and limits: The study recorded 160 or so TCR beta chains that were cytomegalovirus-associated.

Germline V gives CDR1 SEHNR, CDR2 FQNEAQ (reference sequence). The CDR3 runs 15 residues. V was clipped by 2 bases and J by 1 base, with 12 bases between them. In the case of this clone: What it recognizes is unknown.

Vbeta (60) and Jbeta (13) primers were used in the PCR. Authors' data handling: About 9.9 million of the 75 million to 95 million unique TCR beta chains counted in a later analysis were shared. Sequenced by immunoSEQ multiplex PCR; TCRdb stores in-frame clones only, minus some. From that table come the V and J calls and clone size; the DNA was used to work out D and trimming. The table shows 150,000 to 200,000 clones, with more than 75% occurring only once. This TCR was recovered from a woman in her 50s in good health and CMV-seronegative. The sample taken for sequencing was PBMCs. The chain uses TRBV7-9 and TRBJ2-7; possibly TRBD2 for D (5 bases). The CDR3 sequence is CASSLPEGRSYEQYF. CDR3 DNA: TGTGCCAGCAGCTTACCCGAGGGCCGGTCCTACGAGCAGTACTTC. The variable domain in full, with the rest retrieved from reference TRBV7-9 and TRBJ2-7, is DTGVSQNPRHKITKRGQNVTFRCDPISEHNRLYWYRQTLGQGPEFLTYFQNEAQLEKSRLLSDRFSAERPKGSFSTLEIQRTEQGDSAMYLCASSLPEGRSYEQYFGPGTRLTVT.